Reported below is one T cell receptor beta chain. Its matching antigen is unknown. The data were obtained in a study of cytomegalovirus exposure and HLA in healthy donors. The CDR3 runs 15 residues. The V gene's germline CDR1 is MDHEN and CDR2 SYDVKM. V lost 6 bases and J 4 bases, leaving 16 bases between the germline ends. Amplification used 60 Vbeta primers and 13 Jbeta primers. Authors' analysis steps: There were 70 million to 95 million unique TCR beta chains by a later count, and approximately 10 million of them were shared. Using immunoSEQ multiplex PCR, the repertoire was profiled, and TCRdb retains in-frame clones only, with some absent. For V, J and clone size, that table is used; D and trimming come from the DNA. The repertoire consists of about 96,000 clones, with approximately 74% occurring once and the leading ten covering approximately 3%. Study-level results: Later analysis identified several of the most significant clusters that appeared linked to common viral pathogens. Altogether, 164 TCR beta chains were recorded as cytomegalovirus-associated.

The sample taken for sequencing was PBMCs. This chain joins TRBV28 and TRBJ1-5, with no clear D. This clonotype was sampled from a female donor in good health and CMV-seropositive. The chain's CDR3 is CASSSGEGGNQPQHF. CDR3 sequence (DNA): TGTGCCAGCAGCTCAGGTGAGGGTGGAAATCAGCCCCAGCATTTT.